This T cell receptor (beta chain) was observed in a study of T cell repertoires and Cas9 in healthy adults. Study outcomes and limitations: Reportedly, SpCas9-reactive effector T cell proliferation and function were mitigated by SpCas9-reactive Tregs in vitro.

The CDR3 is made up of 16 amino acids. Per germline, CDR1 SSHAT and CDR2 FNYEAQ (reference sequence). To note about this clone: The antigen is undetermined. One junction end disagrees with the germline gene, perhaps due to a read error.

The protocol was immunoSEQ multiplex PCR, while the TCRdb copy is restricted to in-frame clones and leaves out a portion. Here the sample spans tens of thousands of clones, about 90% being singletons. This chain links TRBV7-7 with TRBJ2-3; D possibly corresponds to TRBD2 (8 bases). The TCR sequence derives from a human donor in good health. Material: CD4+ effector T cells (CD127+, CD25-, CD137-, CD154-) from PBMCs; culture status not recorded. CDR3 bases: TGTGCTAGCAGCTTAGGAACTAGCGGACAGGTGGATACGCAGTATTTT. This encodes CASSLGTSGQVDTQYF.